This TCR beta chain was profiled in a study of blood T cell repertoires in COVID-19. Study-wide context: Collection of acute and convalescent COVID-19 samples took place in the United States, Italy and Spain. T cells, B-cell-depleted T cells, or PBMCs supplied cDNA or gDNA.

CDR1 is SNHLY, CDR2 FYNNEI, per germline. The CDR3 spans 14 residues. Trimming took off 6 bases at V and 6 bases at J, with 17 bases between the two ends. Per the study methods: Nucleated cell number was recorded as an estimate derived from reference gene primer amplification. TCRdb's table, derived via immunoSEQ multiplex PCR, lists solely in-frame clones and lacks some. V and J calls plus clone size are reproduced from that table; the DNA served to infer D and trimming. The sample gives about 400,000 clones, roughly 90% of which show up once; more than 0.95% is in the top ten. The sequence was collected from a man aged 35-49 years with acute or convalescent COVID-19. The chain combines TRBV2 with TRBJ1-2, with D possibly matching TRBD1 (5 bases). Material: peripheral blood. The CDR3: CASRLVDSTNGYTF. CDR3 coding DNA: TGTGCCAGCAGACTCGTAGACAGCACCAATGGCTACACCTTC.